The T cell receptor (gamma chain) described here comes from a study of gamma delta lymphoproliferative disorders and STAT genes. Overall study: Each gamma-chain library started from at least 50 ng of genomic DNA, using the LymphoTrack Dx TCRG Assay. The EuroClonality-NGS protocol was used to prepare delta libraries. Study-wide results and caveats: Nearly all major patient gamma and delta clonotypes were public; only a couple of gamma clonotypes were disease-private.

The CDR3 is 14 residues long. Germline V gene sequence: CDR1 VENAVY, CDR2 YDSYNSRV. V trimming: 3 bases; J trimming: 10 bases; junction bases outside the gene matches: 11. Of note for this clone: Its antigen is as yet unknown.

Genomic DNA from isolated PBMCs served as the sequencing template. TCRdb reapplied CATT to the multiplex PCR reads. The table has 650 to 950 gamma-chain clones, 25% to 30% seen once. Sequencing was done on a sample of blood. The clonotype originates from a human donor in good health. The genes are TRGV8 and TRGJP2. The J gene, left out of TCRdb, was set here by checking the DNA against germline. CDR3 amino acids: CATWDVQTGWIKTF. The DNA for the CDR3 is TGTGCCACCTGGGATGTCCAAACTGGTTGGATCAAGACGTTT.